This T cell receptor (beta chain) was identified during a study of regulatory T cells in long-lasting Graves disease. Arm-PCR of CDR3 regions and iRepertoire HTBI primers were the basis on which TCR beta libraries were built. One entry per CDR3 protein, called by TCRdb with MiXCR from the multiplex PCR reads. Of 540,000 or so distinct CDR3 sequences listed, less than 15% are singletons. Time point indicated: newly diagnosed GD, antithyroid drugs for less than 3 months. Preparation of the TCR library used RNA extracted from PBMCs. From an endocrinology department in Xi'an, China, came the patients. The peripheral blood volume drawn was 7.5 to 10 milliliters, and it was collected into EDTA tubes. Germline V gene lookup returns CDR1 LNHDA and CDR2 SQIVND (reference sequence). CDR3 size: 15 residues. The ends lost 3 bases at V and 2 bases at J; junction bases unmatched: 5. The sample was also reused in another study, on T cells in Graves' hyperthyroidism and ophthalmopathy.

The source is a young man with Graves disease. This chain connects TRBV19 to TRBJ1-2; 8 nucleotides line up with TRBD1. Sample: peripheral blood mononuclear cells (PBMCs), taken at new diagnosis, from a patient treated with antithyroid drugs. The CDR3 DNA reads TGTGCCAGTAGTATCGGAAACAGGGGGAACTATGGCTACACCTTC. Encoded protein: CASSIGNRGNYGYTF. Variable domain in full (rest from reference TRBV19 and TRBJ1-2): DGGITQSPKYLFRKEGQNVTLSCEQNLNHDAMYWYRQDPGQGLRLIYYSQIVNDFQKGDIAEGYSVSREKKESFPLTVTSAQKNPTAFYLCASSIGNRGNYGYTFGSGTRLTVV.